This T cell receptor beta chain was found in a study of beta chain features in type 1 diabetes. This clone was detected only a few times. The investigators reverse transcribed all of the isolated RNA, so they sequenced expressed TCRB transcripts. Data came from immunoSEQ multiplex PCR; TCRdb stores just in-frame clones and leaves some out. The sample lists 400,000 to 450,000 clones; about 15% were seen once. The CDR3 contains 13 residues. Germline V gene data show CDR1 as SGHTA and CDR2 as FQGNSA. V was trimmed by 3 bases and J by 3 bases, leaving 8 bases between them. The TCR originated in a man younger than 45 in good health. The specimen sequenced was naive CD4+ T cells from blood. The rearrangement links TRBV7-2 to TRBJ1-2; D ambiguous. The CDR3 is CASSFVEHYGYTF. Written as DNA, the CDR3 is TGTGCCAGCAGCTTTGTAGAACACTATGGCTACACCTTC.